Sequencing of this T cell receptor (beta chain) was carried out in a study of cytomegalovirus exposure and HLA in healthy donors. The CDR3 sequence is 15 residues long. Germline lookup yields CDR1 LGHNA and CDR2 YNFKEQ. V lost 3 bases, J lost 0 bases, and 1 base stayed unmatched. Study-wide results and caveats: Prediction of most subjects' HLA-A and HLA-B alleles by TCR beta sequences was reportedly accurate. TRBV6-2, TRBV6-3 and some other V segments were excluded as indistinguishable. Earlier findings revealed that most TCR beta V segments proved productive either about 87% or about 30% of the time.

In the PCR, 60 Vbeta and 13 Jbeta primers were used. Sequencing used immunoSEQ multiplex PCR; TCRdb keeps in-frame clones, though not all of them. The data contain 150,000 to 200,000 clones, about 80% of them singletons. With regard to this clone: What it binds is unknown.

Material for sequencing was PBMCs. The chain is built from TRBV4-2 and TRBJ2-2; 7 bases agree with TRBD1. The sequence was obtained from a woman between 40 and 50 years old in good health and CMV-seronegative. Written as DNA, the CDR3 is TGTGCCAGCAGCCAGGGACAGTCGAACACCGGGGAGCTGTTTTTT. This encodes CASSQGQSNTGELFF.